This T cell receptor beta chain appears in the sequencing data of a study of blood T cell repertoires in COVID-19. Authors' processing steps: Cell counts per sample came from amplifying reference gene primers. Using immunoSEQ multiplex PCR, the repertoire was profiled, and TCRdb retains in-frame clones only, with some absent. The V and J calls and clone size are taken from that table; D and trimming were inferred from the DNA. This table holds 280,000 or so clones, about four fifths found once. The CDR3 covers 15 residues. CDR1 and CDR2 from the germline V gene are LGHNA and YNFKEQ. Unmatched junction bases numbered 3, after V lost 2 bases and J lost 1 base.

The clonotype originates from a woman aged 45-65 years who had recovered from COVID-19. The sample taken for sequencing was peripheral blood. The chain recombines TRBV4-2 with TRBJ2-7, with 9 positions matching TRBD2. The CDR3 loop is CASSQIAGESYEQYF. Written as DNA, the CDR3 is TGTGCCAGCAGCCAAATAGCGGGGGAGTCCTACGAGCAGTACTTC.